This is a list of T cell receptor beta chains from one sample in a study of T cell changes during pregnancy in multiple sclerosis. Using immunoSEQ multiplex PCR, the repertoire was profiled, and TCRdb retains in-frame clones only, with some absent. The profile shows approximately 20,000 clones, approximately 87% of them singletons. The sample here was CD8+ T cells from peripheral blood mononuclear cells, taken before pregnancy. Receptors were obtained from a female donor with multiple sclerosis, enrolled in a pregnancy study. CDR3s include the opening cysteine and the closing phenylalanine or tryptophan. The D gene is left open where the match is weak. A row's size may be missing; if present it is once, few, many or a size class.

clone_size j_call d_call v_call cdr3_aa cdr3_nt
- TRBJ2-2 - TRBV19 CASLLRVNTGELFF TGTGCCAGCCTCCTGAGGGTGAACACCGGGGAGCTGTTTTTT
- TRBJ2-7 - TRBV28 CASRQYGDIPYEQYF TGTGCCAGCAGACAATATGGGGACATCCCGTACGAGCAGTACTTC
- TRBJ1-1 - TRBV7-9 CASSFADTEAFF TGTGCCAGCAGCTTTGCGGATACTGAAGCTTTCTTT
few TRBJ2-1 - TRBV27 CASSLQQGWHEQFF TGTGCCAGCAGTCTCCAACAGGGTTGGCATGAGCAGTTCTTC
- TRBJ1-3 TRBD1 TRBV10-3 CAIKEQGALWDTIYF TGTGCCATCAAGGAACAGGGGGCTTTGTGGGACACCATATATTTT
- TRBJ2-7 TRBD2 TRBV7-6 CASSLARRGSPYEQYF TGTGCCAGCAGCTTAGCGCGGCGGGGGAGTCCCTACGAGCAGTACTTC
- TRBJ2-1 TRBD2 TRBV5-1 CASSSGLAAYNEQFF TGCGCCAGCAGCTCGGGACTAGCGGCCTACAATGAGCAGTTCTTC
- TRBJ2-1 TRBD1 TRBV28 CASSPSRDRDNEQFF TGTGCCAGCAGTCCCTCCCGGGACAGGGACAATGAGCAGTTCTTC
- TRBJ2-3 - TRBV28 CASRDGSHQKDTQYF TGTGCCAGCAGGGACGGGAGCCACCAAAAAGATACGCAGTATTTT
- TRBJ2-3 TRBD2 TRBV27 CASSLTSGRASDTQYF TGTGCCAGCAGTTTAACTAGCGGGAGGGCCTCAGATACGCAGTATTTT
- TRBJ2-2 - TRBV27 CASSWGLLNTGELFF TGTGCCAGCAGTTGGGGACTGTTGAACACCGGGGAGCTGTTTTTT
- TRBJ2-1 TRBD2 TRBV5-1 CASSALLAGGAEQFF TGCGCCAGCAGCGCCTTACTAGCGGGAGGGGCTGAGCAGTTCTTC
- TRBJ2-1 TRBD2 TRBV6-1 CASSEAPSWGRAYNEQFF TGTGCCAGCAGTGAAGCGCCTTCTTGGGGGAGGGCCTACAATGAGCAGTTCTTC
- TRBJ2-3 TRBD2 TRBV4-2 CASSQEGRSPSWEGRKDTQYF TGTGCCAGCAGCCAAGAAGGACGGAGCCCTTCGTGGGAGGGCCGTAAAGATACGCAGTATTTT
- TRBJ2-5 TRBD1 TRBV30 CAWTRTGFQETQYF TGTGCCTGGACGAGGACAGGATTTCAAGAGACCCAGTACTTC
- TRBJ2-5 TRBD1 TRBV4-1 CASSQRGQLETQYF TGCGCCAGCAGCCAACGGGGACAGTTAGAGACCCAGTACTTC
- TRBJ2-7 - TRBV9 CASSVDRGASEQYF TGTGCCAGCAGCGTAGACCGGGGGGCTAGCGAGCAGTACTTC
- TRBJ2-5 - TRBV6-5 CASSLNRAGWGTQYF TGTGCCAGCAGTTTAAACAGGGCCGGTTGGGGGACCCAGTACTTC
- TRBJ2-1 - TRBV19 CASSMMGVDEQFF TGTGCCAGTAGTATGATGGGAGTCGATGAGCAGTTCTTC
- TRBJ2-3 TRBD2 TRBV29-1 CSVVLAGAADTQYF TGCAGCGTGGTCCTAGCGGGAGCGGCAGATACGCAGTATTTT
- TRBJ1-1 - TRBV15 CATSVGGVFSEAFF TGTGCCACCAGCGTAGGAGGGGTTTTCTCTGAAGCTTTCTTT
- TRBJ2-7 - TRBV9 CASSVMEGSIFYEQYF TGTGCCAGCAGCGTAATGGAGGGGTCCATATTTTACGAGCAGTACTTC
- TRBJ2-5 TRBD2 TRBV10-2 CASSETSGPETQYF TGCGCCAGCAGTGAAACTAGCGGTCCGGAGACCCAGTACTTC
medium-sized TRBJ2-7 - TRBV29-1 CSVEDSDSYEQYF TGCAGCGTTGAAGATTCGGACAGCTACGAGCAGTACTTC
once TRBJ2-1 - TRBV7-9 CASSLYRTLYNEQFF TGTGCCAGCAGCTTATATCGGACACTTTACAATGAGCAGTTCTTC
- TRBJ2-1 - TRBV4-1 CASSQLADEQFF TGCGCCAGCAGCCAATTGGCCGATGAGCAGTTCTTC
- TRBJ2-1 - TRBV7-9 CASSAGTPDNEQFF TGTGCCAGCAGCGCCGGGACTCCGGACAATGAGCAGTTCTTC
- TRBJ2-1 TRBD1 TRBV7-3 CASSLTWDRPNNEQFF TGTGCCAGCAGCTTAACGTGGGACAGACCAAACAATGAGCAGTTCTTC
- TRBJ2-5 - TRBV28 CASRSLSTQYF TGTGCCAGCAGATCCCTTTCTACCCAGTACTTC
- TRBJ2-5 TRBD1 TRBV7-2 CASSRYSGQGEETQYF TGTGCCAGCAGCCGGTACTCGGGACAGGGTGAGGAGACCCAGTACTTC
- TRBJ2-3 - TRBV7-9 CASSLIRDTQYF TGTGCCAGCAGCTTAATCAGAGATACGCAGTATTTT
once TRBJ1-3 - TRBV4-1 CASSQDRHSSGNTIYF TGCGCCAGCAGCCAAGATCGACACAGCTCTGGAAACACCATATATTTT
- TRBJ1-1 TRBD1 TRBV7-9 CASRPGQDEAFF TGTGCCAGCAGACCCGGACAGGATGAAGCTTTCTTT
- TRBJ2-7 - TRBV7-9 CASSGGGRETVHEQYF TGTGCCAGCAGCGGTGGGGGACGGGAGACGGTACACGAGCAGTACTTC
- TRBJ2-7 TRBD2 TRBV14 CASSHTELAGEVTYEQYF TGTGCCAGCAGCCATACTGAGCTAGCGGGAGAGGTTACCTACGAGCAGTACTTC
- TRBJ2-5 TRBD2 TRBV4-3 CASSQGLVAGGETQYF TGCGCCAGCAGCCAAGGATTGGTAGCGGGAGGTGAGACCCAGTACTTC
- TRBJ2-1 TRBD2 TRBV15 CATSVTTAGVSYNEQFF TGTGCCACCAGCGTGACAACTGCGGGAGTCTCCTACAATGAGCAGTTCTTC
- TRBJ2-1 - TRBV5-5 CASIPWGVGLWEQFF TGTGCCAGCATCCCTTGGGGAGTGGGTCTATGGGAGCAGTTCTTC
medium-sized TRBJ1-5 - TRBV2 CATAPDAGRNQPQHF TGTGCCACCGCCCCGGATGCAGGGCGCAATCAGCCCCAGCATTTT
- TRBJ1-5 TRBD1 TRBV4-1 CASSLSQGGVGQPQHF TGCGCCAGCAGCCTCTCGCAGGGGGGAGTGGGTCAGCCCCAGCATTTT
- TRBJ2-7 - TRBV11-2 CASSLFRGHEQYF TGTGCCAGCAGCTTGTTTCGAGGCCACGAGCAGTACTTC
few TRBJ2-7 - TRBV19 CASSRAEPYEQYF TGTGCCAGTAGTAGAGCGGAGCCCTACGAGCAGTACTTC
- TRBJ2-3 TRBD2 TRBV7-9 CASSSSGSQDTQYF TGTGCCAGCAGCTCTAGCGGGAGTCAAGATACGCAGTATTTT
- TRBJ2-1 TRBD1 TRBV27 CASSPGTASSYNEQFF TGTGCCAGCAGTCCCGGGACAGCATCCTCCTACAATGAGCAGTTCTTC
- TRBJ1-3 TRBD1 TRBV7-9 CASSLTGVGGNTIYF TGTGCCAGCAGCTTGACAGGGGTAGGAGGAAACACCATATATTTT
- TRBJ1-5 - TRBV27 CASRQGSNQPQHF TGTGCCAGCAGACAGGGTAGCAATCAGCCCCAGCATTTT